The entry below describes one T cell receptor (beta chain). In this CDR3 the conserved last residue, phenylalanine or tryptophan, is missing, so a read error is likely. No DNA is shown, since the ends of the CDR3 on it are uncertain; the CDR3 is the one TCRdb lists. Assay used: immunoSEQ multiplex PCR; TCRdb lists only in-frame clones, some missing. The profile covers 68,000 or so clones, with roughly 80% appearing a single time and 0.6% taken by the ten largest. This entry belongs to a study of T cell clones after liver transplantation. The CDR3 is 9 amino acids in total, end residues counted. Germline values: CDR1 MNHEY, CDR2 SMNVEV (reference sequence).

Sequencing used CD4+ T cells from blood, obtained before liver transplant. V usage is TRBV27 and J usage is TRBJ1-1; TRBD1 is the table's D call and was not checked against the DNA. The TCR originated in a human donor who received a liver transplant. CDR3 region: CALPLHSIL.